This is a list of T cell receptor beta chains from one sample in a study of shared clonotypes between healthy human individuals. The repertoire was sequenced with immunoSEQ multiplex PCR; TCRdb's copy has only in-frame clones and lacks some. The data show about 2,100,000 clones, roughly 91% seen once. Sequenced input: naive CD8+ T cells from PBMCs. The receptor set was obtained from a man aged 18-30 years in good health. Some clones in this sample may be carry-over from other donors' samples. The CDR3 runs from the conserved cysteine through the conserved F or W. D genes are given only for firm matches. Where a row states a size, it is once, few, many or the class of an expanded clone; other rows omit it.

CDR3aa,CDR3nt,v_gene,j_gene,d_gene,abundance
CASSYGAGNNSPLHF,TGTGCCAGCAGTTACGGGGCAGGGAATAATTCACCCCTCCACTTT,TRBV6-7,TRBJ1-6,NA,NA
CASSPGINYGYTF,TGTGCCAGCAGCCCAGGGATTAACTATGGCTACACCTTC,TRBV11-2,TRBJ1-2,NA,NA
CASSQGRGLIYGYTF,TGTGCCAGCAGCCAAGGAAGGGGGCTTATTTATGGCTACACCTTC,TRBV14,TRBJ1-2,TRBD1,NA
CASRDGSSYNEQFF,TGTGCCAGCAGAGACGGGAGCTCCTACAATGAGCAGTTCTTC,TRBV27,TRBJ2-1,NA,NA
CASSLWGVTSSYSYEQYF,TGTGCCAGCAGTTTATGGGGAGTTACTAGCTCCTACTCCTACGAGCAGTACTTC,TRBV28,TRBJ2-7,NA,NA
CSASLDGYTF,TGCAGTGCTAGCCTTGATGGCTACACCTTC,TRBV20-1,TRBJ1-2,NA,NA
CASSQDTGGGLGYTF,TGCGCCAGCAGCCAAGACACAGGGGGCGGTCTTGGCTACACCTTC,TRBV4-3,TRBJ1-2,TRBD1,NA
CASSHRDREVDEQFF,TGCGCCAGCAGCCATAGGGACAGGGAAGTCGATGAGCAGTTCTTC,TRBV4-3,TRBJ2-1,TRBD1,NA
CASRLHAEAFF,TGTGCCAGTAGACTACACGCTGAAGCTTTCTTT,TRBV19,TRBJ1-1,NA,NA
CASSQGLAGIQETQYF,TGTGCCAGCAGCCAGGGACTAGCGGGGATACAAGAGACCCAGTACTTC,TRBV7-8,TRBJ2-5,TRBD2,once
CASSLMGTDTQYF,TGCGCCAGCAGCTTGATGGGCACAGATACGCAGTATTTT,TRBV5-1,TRBJ2-3,NA,NA
CASSLGTGGTGELFF,TGCGCCAGCAGCCTAGGAACAGGGGGCACCGGGGAGCTGTTTTTT,TRBV4-3,TRBJ2-2,TRBD1,once
CASSTSPGGVGHYGYTF,TGTGCCAGCAGCACCTCCCCAGGCGGCGTGGGGCACTATGGCTACACCTTC,TRBV5-6,TRBJ1-2,NA,NA
CATSRLAGPEYF,TGTGCCACCAGCAGACTAGCGGGGCCGGAGTACTTC,TRBV15,TRBJ2-7,TRBD2,NA
CASSWGGRQPSYEQYF,TGTGCCAGCAGTTGGGGGGGCAGGCAGCCTTCCTACGAGCAGTACTTC,TRBV28,TRBJ2-7,NA,NA
CASSLSSYEQYF,TGTGCCAGCAGTTTAAGCTCCTACGAGCAGTACTTC,TRBV28,TRBJ2-7,NA,NA
CASSDRTRQETQYF,TGTGCCAGCAGCGACCGGACCCGACAAGAGACCCAGTACTTC,TRBV9,TRBJ2-5,NA,NA
CASSLGLETQYF,TGTGCCAGCAGCTTAGGGCTGGAGACCCAGTACTTC,TRBV7-9,TRBJ2-5,NA,NA